This is a list of T cell receptor beta chains from one sample in a study of shared clonotypes between healthy human individuals. Profiling relied on immunoSEQ multiplex PCR, and the TCRdb table lists in-frame clones only, not all of them. This sample has about 470,000 clones, with roughly 77% found just once. The sequenced material came from PBMCs. The receptors derive from a woman between 35 and 50 years old in good health. Some clones in this sample may be carry-over from other donors' samples. Both conserved end residues are part of each CDR3. The order of the fields is CDR3 protein, CDR3 DNA, J gene, V gene, D gene, clone size. The D gene is left open where the match is weak. Size values are once, few and many counts, or a class for expanded clones, and some rows have none.

CDR3 protein: CSVALLTGSNGYTF
CDR3 DNA: TGCAGCGTCGCACTCCTGACAGGGTCCAATGGCTACACCTTC
J gene: TRBJ1-2
V gene: TRBV29-1
D gene: TRBD1
clone size: .

CDR3 protein: CASGLTGQAAQPQHF
CDR3 DNA: TGTGCCAGTGGCCTGACAGGGCAGGCTGCTCAGCCCCAGCATTTT
J gene: TRBJ1-5
V gene: TRBV19
D gene: TRBD1
clone size: .

CDR3 protein: CASSLASGNTYNEQFF
CDR3 DNA: TGCGCCAGCAGCTTGGCTAGCGGGAACACCTACAATGAGCAGTTCTTC
J gene: TRBJ2-1
V gene: TRBV5-1
D gene: TRBD2
clone size: .

CDR3 protein: CASSLDRGKTQYF
CDR3 DNA: TGTGCCAGCAGCTTAGACAGGGGAAAGACCCAGTACTTC
J gene: TRBJ2-5
V gene: TRBV7-9
D gene: TRBD1
clone size: once

CDR3 protein: CASNYQGAWTGELFF
CDR3 DNA: TGTGCCAGCAACTATCAGGGGGCGTGGACCGGGGAGCTGTTTTTT
J gene: TRBJ2-2
V gene: TRBV6-4
D gene: TRBD1
clone size: .

CDR3 protein: CATSRDDRRAFF
CDR3 DNA: TGTGCCACCAGCAGAGATGACCGAAGGGCTTTCTTT
J gene: TRBJ1-1
V gene: TRBV15
D gene: .
clone size: .

CDR3 protein: CASSLEGLTDTQYF
CDR3 DNA: TGTGCCAGCAGCTTAGAGGGACTCACAGATACGCAGTATTTT
J gene: TRBJ2-3
V gene: TRBV7-2
D gene: .
clone size: .

CDR3 protein: CASRDQGPNTEAFF
CDR3 DNA: TGTGCCAGCAGGGATCAGGGCCCGAACACTGAAGCTTTCTTT
J gene: TRBJ1-1
V gene: TRBV28
D gene: .
clone size: .

CDR3 protein: CASTPQANTGELFF
CDR3 DNA: TGTGCCAGCACCCCCCAAGCCAACACCGGGGAGCTGTTTTTT
J gene: TRBJ2-2
V gene: TRBV6-6
D gene: .
clone size: .

CDR3 protein: CASSGDSGRLADTQYF
CDR3 DNA: TGTGCCAGCAGCGGCGATAGCGGGAGACTGGCAGATACGCAGTATTTT
J gene: TRBJ2-3
V gene: TRBV9
D gene: TRBD2
clone size: .

CDR3 protein: CASTWGLASGELFF
CDR3 DNA: TGTGCCAGCACTTGGGGACTAGCTTCCGGGGAGCTGTTTTTT
J gene: TRBJ2-2
V gene: TRBV6-1
D gene: TRBD2
clone size: .

CDR3 protein: CATATGGLETQYF
CDR3 DNA: TGCGCCACCGCGACAGGGGGCTTGGAGACCCAGTACTTC
J gene: TRBJ2-5
V gene: TRBV4-1
D gene: TRBD1
clone size: .

CDR3 protein: CASSGGELYEQYF
CDR3 DNA: TGTGCCAGCAGCGGCGGGGAACTCTACGAGCAGTACTTC
J gene: TRBJ2-7
V gene: TRBV6-6
D gene: .
clone size: .

CDR3 protein: CASSMYGRAYNEQFF
CDR3 DNA: TGTGCCAGTAGTATGTACGGGAGGGCCTACAATGAGCAGTTCTTC
J gene: TRBJ2-1
V gene: TRBV19
D gene: TRBD2
clone size: few

CDR3 protein: CASSSGQNTGELFF
CDR3 DNA: TGCGCCAGCAGTTCGGGACAGAACACCGGGGAGCTGTTTTTT
J gene: TRBJ2-2
V gene: TRBV5-1
D gene: .
clone size: .

CDR3 protein: CAGSPGGQGYGYTF
CDR3 DNA: TGTGCCGGCAGCCCCGGTGGACAGGGCTATGGCTACACCTTC
J gene: TRBJ1-2
V gene: TRBV7-9
D gene: TRBD1
clone size: .

CDR3 protein: CASSLPSGRGEQYF
CDR3 DNA: TGTGCCAGCAGTCTCCCTAGCGGGAGAGGTGAGCAGTACTTC
J gene: TRBJ2-7
V gene: TRBV28
D gene: TRBD2
clone size: .

CDR3 protein: CASSLDPDLNTEAFF
CDR3 DNA: TGTGCCAGCAGCTTGGATCCAGACTTGAACACTGAAGCTTTCTTT
J gene: TRBJ1-1
V gene: TRBV5-5
D gene: .
clone size: .

CDR3 protein: CASSSWTIRSYEQYF
CDR3 DNA: TGTGCCAGCAGCTCATGGACTATACGATCCTACGAGCAGTACTTC
J gene: TRBJ2-7
V gene: TRBV11-2
D gene: .
clone size: .

CDR3 protein: CASSLEGLYNEQFF
CDR3 DNA: TGTGCCAGCAGTTTAGAGGGACTATACAATGAGCAGTTCTTC
J gene: TRBJ2-1
V gene: TRBV27
D gene: TRBD2
clone size: .

CDR3 protein: CASSHRTLWPYEQYF
CDR3 DNA: TGTGCCAGCAGCCACCGGACACTTTGGCCCTACGAGCAGTACTTC
J gene: TRBJ2-7
V gene: TRBV11-2
D gene: .
clone size: .

CDR3 protein: CASRSRALSNGYTF
CDR3 DNA: TGTGCCAGCAGGTCCAGGGCCTTAAGTAATGGCTACACCTTC
J gene: TRBJ1-2
V gene: TRBV28
D gene: .
clone size: .

CDR3 protein: CASSPQGGTRLQETQYF
CDR3 DNA: TGTGCTAGCAGCCCCCAGGGCGGGACTAGGTTACAAGAGACCCAGTACTTC
J gene: TRBJ2-5
V gene: TRBV7-7
D gene: TRBD2
clone size: .

CDR3 protein: CASSSLIMTGMNTGELFF
CDR3 DNA: TGCGCCAGCAGCTCCCTAATAATGACAGGAATGAACACCGGGGAGCTGTTTTTT
J gene: TRBJ2-2
V gene: TRBV5-1
D gene: .
clone size: .

CDR3 protein: CASSGAESSYEQYF
CDR3 DNA: TGCGCCAGCAGTGGGGCGGAGAGCTCCTACGAGCAGTACTTC
J gene: TRBJ2-7
V gene: TRBV10-1
D gene: .
clone size: .

CDR3 protein: CASSLGQGIGETQYF
CDR3 DNA: TGTGCCAGCAGCCTCGGTCAGGGAATCGGGGAGACCCAGTACTTC
J gene: TRBJ2-5
V gene: TRBV11-3
D gene: .
clone size: .

CDR3 protein: CASSPRQGLMGNEQFF
CDR3 DNA: TGTGCCAGCAGCCCCCGACAGGGACTTATGGGGAATGAGCAGTTCTTC
J gene: TRBJ2-1
V gene: TRBV9
D gene: .
clone size: .

CDR3 protein: CASSAQNIQYF
CDR3 DNA: TGTGCCAGCAGTGCCCAAAACATTCAGTACTTC
J gene: TRBJ2-4
V gene: TRBV2
D gene: .
clone size: .

CDR3 protein: CASSVDGLAGKETQYF
CDR3 DNA: TGTGCCAGCAGCGTGGACGGGCTAGCGGGAAAAGAGACCCAGTACTTC
J gene: TRBJ2-5
V gene: TRBV9
D gene: TRBD2
clone size: .

CDR3 protein: CASSYSNRLSTGELFF
CDR3 DNA: TGTGCCAGCAGTTACTCGAATAGACTCTCCACCGGGGAGCTGTTTTTT
J gene: TRBJ2-2
V gene: TRBV6-6
D gene: .
clone size: .

CDR3 protein: CASKGIEPYEQYF
CDR3 DNA: TGTGCCAGTAAGGGGATCGAGCCCTACGAGCAGTACTTC
J gene: TRBJ2-7
V gene: TRBV6-6
D gene: .
clone size: few

CDR3 protein: CASRATSGSAGELFF
CDR3 DNA: TGTGCCAGCAGAGCCACTAGCGGGAGCGCCGGGGAGCTGTTTTTT
J gene: TRBJ2-2
V gene: TRBV6-4
D gene: TRBD2
clone size: .

CDR3 protein: CASSLDGGQRYEQYF
CDR3 DNA: TGTGCCAGCAGCTTAGATGGAGGGCAACGCTACGAGCAGTACTTC
J gene: TRBJ2-7
V gene: TRBV11-3
D gene: .
clone size: .

CDR3 protein: CASSPRVGGAGELFF
CDR3 DNA: TGTGCCAGCAGCCCCAGGGTGGGCGGCGCCGGGGAGCTGTTTTTT
J gene: TRBJ2-2
V gene: TRBV7-9
D gene: .
clone size: .

CDR3 protein: CASSSGLAVGEQYF
CDR3 DNA: TGTGCCAGCAGCTCGGGACTTGCCGTTGGAGAGCAGTACTTC
J gene: TRBJ2-7
V gene: TRBV7-2
D gene: .
clone size: .

CDR3 protein: CASSWAGARGYTF
CDR3 DNA: TGTGCCAGCAGTTGGGCAGGAGCTAGAGGCTACACCTTC
J gene: TRBJ1-2
V gene: TRBV28
D gene: .
clone size: .

CDR3 protein: CASSARTGWNEQYF
CDR3 DNA: TGTGCCAGCAGCGCAAGGACAGGGTGGAACGAGCAGTACTTC
J gene: TRBJ2-7
V gene: TRBV9
D gene: TRBD1
clone size: .

CDR3 protein: CATSRFQGLVSSSYEQYF
CDR3 DNA: TGTGCCACCAGCAGGTTCCAAGGACTAGTGTCCAGCTCCTACGAGCAGTACTTC
J gene: TRBJ2-7
V gene: TRBV15
D gene: TRBD2
clone size: .

CDR3 protein: CASSGVGHSSEQYF
CDR3 DNA: TGTGCCAGCAGCGGGGTTGGACATTCTTCCGAGCAGTACTTC
J gene: TRBJ2-7
V gene: TRBV9
D gene: .
clone size: .

CDR3 protein: CASRVGTSGTYEQYF
CDR3 DNA: TGTGCCAGTAGGGTCGGAACTAGCGGGACTTACGAGCAGTACTTC
J gene: TRBJ2-7
V gene: TRBV19
D gene: TRBD2
clone size: .

CDR3 protein: CASSETENYGYTF
CDR3 DNA: TGTGCCAGCAGCGAGACAGAGAACTATGGCTACACCTTC
J gene: TRBJ1-2
V gene: TRBV5-4
D gene: .
clone size: .

CDR3 protein: CASSLEGQGFDEQYF
CDR3 DNA: TGCGCCAGCAGCTTGGAGGGACAGGGGTTTGACGAGCAGTACTTC
J gene: TRBJ2-7
V gene: TRBV5-1
D gene: TRBD1
clone size: .

CDR3 protein: CAWSVRGVGLYNEQFF
CDR3 DNA: TGTGCCTGGAGCGTTAGGGGGGTCGGCCTGTACAATGAGCAGTTCTTC
J gene: TRBJ2-1
V gene: TRBV30
D gene: .
clone size: .

CDR3 protein: CASSPMPEGAVYNEQFF
CDR3 DNA: TGTGCCAGCAGCCCCATGCCAGAGGGGGCTGTTTACAATGAGCAGTTCTTC
J gene: TRBJ2-1
V gene: TRBV5-4
D gene: TRBD1
clone size: .

CDR3 protein: CASSRAGGSLGNQPQHF
CDR3 DNA: TGTGCCAGCTCTCGGGCAGGGGGTTCTCTGGGCAATCAGCCCCAGCATTTT
J gene: TRBJ1-5
V gene: TRBV18
D gene: TRBD1
clone size: .

CDR3 protein: CASSRGNEQYF
CDR3 DNA: TGTGCCAGCAGCAGGGGGAACGAGCAGTACTTC
J gene: TRBJ2-7
V gene: TRBV6-6
D gene: TRBD1
clone size: .

CDR3 protein: CASSLRAGEDEQYF
CDR3 DNA: TGCGCCAGCAGCTTGAGGGCGGGAGAAGACGAGCAGTACTTC
J gene: TRBJ2-7
V gene: TRBV5-1
D gene: TRBD2
clone size: .

CDR3 protein: CASSPAGGRSGNTIYF
CDR3 DNA: TGTGCCAGCAGCCCAGCGGGGGGGCGCTCTGGAAACACCATATATTTT
J gene: TRBJ1-3
V gene: TRBV7-2
D gene: .
clone size: .

CDR3 protein: CASSFGQGAGAFF
CDR3 DNA: TGCGCCAGCAGCTTCGGACAGGGGGCCGGCGCTTTCTTT
J gene: TRBJ1-1
V gene: TRBV5-1
D gene: TRBD1
clone size: .

CDR3 protein: CATSPRGPHNEQFF
CDR3 DNA: TGTGCCACCAGCCCCAGGGGGCCCCACAATGAGCAGTTCTTC
J gene: TRBJ2-1
V gene: TRBV15
D gene: TRBD1
clone size: .

CDR3 protein: CASRHLSVSNQPQHF
CDR3 DNA: TGTGCCAGCAGACATCTCAGCGTCAGCAATCAGCCCCAGCATTTT
J gene: TRBJ1-5
V gene: TRBV6-1
D gene: .
clone size: .

CDR3 protein: CASSLGGRSSGANVLTF
CDR3 DNA: TGTGCCAGCAGCTTAGGGGGGCGGAGCTCTGGGGCCAACGTCCTGACTTTC
J gene: TRBJ2-6
V gene: TRBV7-8
D gene: .
clone size: .

CDR3 protein: CASSLVAQGNGGYTF
CDR3 DNA: TGTGCCAGCAGCTTGGTGGCTCAGGGGAATGGAGGCTACACCTTC
J gene: TRBJ1-2
V gene: TRBV5-6
D gene: .
clone size: .

CDR3 protein: CSARGGQRQHF
CDR3 DNA: TGCAGTGCTAGAGGAGGGCAAAGACAGCATTTT
J gene: TRBJ1-5
V gene: TRBV20-1
D gene: .
clone size: .

CDR3 protein: CASSRGTSGSYEQYF
CDR3 DNA: TGTGCCAGCAGCCGCGGGACTAGCGGTTCCTACGAGCAGTACTTC
J gene: TRBJ2-7
V gene: TRBV5-8
D gene: TRBD2
clone size: .